This T cell receptor beta chain came from a study of T cells in Graves' hyperthyroidism and ophthalmopathy. Study-level information: Specimen type is peripheral blood, collected at initial diagnosis prior to any treatment. Study-wide findings and caveats: Progression to ophthalmopathy was predicted a median of roughly seven months early. Ophthalmopathy and stable hyperthyroidism were separated by a 13 V-J model.

The CDR3 is 16 residues long. The J segment lost 4 bases and the V segment lost 4 bases, leaving 4 bases of the junction unmatched. Germline CDR1 is LNHDA and CDR2 is SQIVND (reference sequence). Of note for this clonotype: Its antigen is as yet unknown.

Amplified regions were TCR beta CDR3 sequences from RNA transcripts. HTBI primers were employed in a first-round RT-PCR of the TCR CDR3. MiXCR was run by TCRdb on the multiplex PCR reads, yielding one entry per CDR3 protein. The sample includes about 590,000 distinct CDR3 sequences, more than 15% seen only once; the top ten take about 7%. Graves' hyperthyroidism was deemed stable absent ophthalmopathy progression within 18 months. The source of this sequence is a woman between 25 and 40 years old with Graves' hyperthyroidism. V usage is TRBV19 and J usage is TRBJ2-1; 13 bases align to TRBD2. The sequenced sample was blood. The CDR3 reads CASSTLLAGGYNEQFF. The CDR3 DNA reads as TGTGCCAGTAGTACCCTACTAGCGGGAGGGTACAATGAGCAGTTCTTC.